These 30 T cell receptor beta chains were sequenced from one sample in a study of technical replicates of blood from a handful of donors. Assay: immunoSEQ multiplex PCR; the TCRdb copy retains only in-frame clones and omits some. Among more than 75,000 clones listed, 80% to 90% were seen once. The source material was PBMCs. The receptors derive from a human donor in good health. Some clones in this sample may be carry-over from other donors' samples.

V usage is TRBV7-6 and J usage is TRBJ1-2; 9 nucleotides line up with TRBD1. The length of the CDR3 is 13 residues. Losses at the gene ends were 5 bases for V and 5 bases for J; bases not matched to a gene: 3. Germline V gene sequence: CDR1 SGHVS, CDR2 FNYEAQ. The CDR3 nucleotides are TGTGCCAGCAGCGGGGGACAGGGATATGGCTACACCTTC. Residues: CASSGGQGYGYTF. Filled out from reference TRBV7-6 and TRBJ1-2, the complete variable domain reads GAGVSQSPRYKVTKRGQDVALRCDPISGHVSLYWYRQALGQGPEFLTYFNYEAQQDKSGLPNDRFSAERPEGSISTLTIQRTEQRDSAMYRCASSGGQGYGYTFGSGTRLTVV.

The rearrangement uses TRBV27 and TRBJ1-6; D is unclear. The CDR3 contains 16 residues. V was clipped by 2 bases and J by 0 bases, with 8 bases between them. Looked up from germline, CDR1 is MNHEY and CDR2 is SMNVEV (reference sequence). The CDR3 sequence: CASSLSFTSYNSPLHF. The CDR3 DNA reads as TGTGCCAGCAGTTTAAGCTTTACCTCCTATAATTCACCCCTCCACTTT.

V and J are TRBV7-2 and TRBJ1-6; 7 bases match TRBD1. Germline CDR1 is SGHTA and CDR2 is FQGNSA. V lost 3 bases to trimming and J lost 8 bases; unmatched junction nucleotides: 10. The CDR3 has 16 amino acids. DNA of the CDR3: TGTGCCAGCAGCTTGTACGGGACAGTCACTTATTCACCCCTCCACTTT. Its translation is CASSLYGTVTYSPLHF.

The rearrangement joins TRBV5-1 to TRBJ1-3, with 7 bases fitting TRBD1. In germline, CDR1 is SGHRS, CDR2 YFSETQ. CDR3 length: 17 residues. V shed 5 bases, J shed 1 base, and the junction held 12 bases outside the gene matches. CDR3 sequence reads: CASSFRQGGSSGNTIYF. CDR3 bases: TGCGCCAGCAGTTTCCGACAGGGTGGATCGTCTGGAAACACCATATATTTT.

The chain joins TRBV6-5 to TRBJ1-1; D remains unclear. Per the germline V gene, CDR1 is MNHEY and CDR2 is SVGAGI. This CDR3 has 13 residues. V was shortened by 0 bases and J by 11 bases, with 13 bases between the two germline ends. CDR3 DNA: TGTGCCAGCAGTTACTCTGGTCGGGAATCGGCTTTCTTT. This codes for CASSYSGRESAFF.

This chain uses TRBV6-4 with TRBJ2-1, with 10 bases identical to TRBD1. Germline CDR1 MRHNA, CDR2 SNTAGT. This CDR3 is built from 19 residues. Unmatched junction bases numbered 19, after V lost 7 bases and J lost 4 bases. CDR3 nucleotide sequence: TGTGCCAGCACCAGACACCCTGGGGGACAGGGGTCGAATTACAATGAGCAGTTCTTC. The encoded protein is CASTRHPGGQGSNYNEQFF.

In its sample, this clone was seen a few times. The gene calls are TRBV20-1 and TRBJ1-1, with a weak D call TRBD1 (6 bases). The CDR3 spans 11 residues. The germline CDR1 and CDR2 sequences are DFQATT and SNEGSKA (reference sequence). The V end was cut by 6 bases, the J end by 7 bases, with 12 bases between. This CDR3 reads CSAAAGDEAFF. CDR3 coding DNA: TGCAGTGCGGCCGCAGGGGATGAAGCTTTCTTT.

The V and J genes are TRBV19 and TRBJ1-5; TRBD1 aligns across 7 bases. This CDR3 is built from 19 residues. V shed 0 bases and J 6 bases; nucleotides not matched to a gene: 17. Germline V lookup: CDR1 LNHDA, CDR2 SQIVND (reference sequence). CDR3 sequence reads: CASSIDPPIQGEFGQPQHF. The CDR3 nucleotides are TGTGCCAGTAGTATAGATCCCCCCATTCAGGGGGAGTTCGGTCAGCCCCAGCATTTT.

This CDR3 is CASNPSGAYNEQFF. DNA for the CDR3: TGTGCCAGCAACCCGTCCGGGGCCTACAATGAGCAGTTCTTC. This chain uses TRBV5-6 with TRBJ2-1, with D maybe TRBD2 (5 bases). V shed 6 bases and J shed 2 bases, with 12 bases lying between them. The CDR3 is 14 residues long. Germline values: CDR1 SGHDT, CDR2 YYEEEE. Full variable domain (missing parts from reference TRBV5-6 and TRBJ2-1): DAGVTQSPTHLIKTRGQQVTLRCSPKSGHDTVSWYQQALGQGPQFIFQYYEEEERQRGNFPDRFSGHQFPNYSSELNVNALLLGDSALYLCASNPSGAYNEQFFGPGTRLTVL.

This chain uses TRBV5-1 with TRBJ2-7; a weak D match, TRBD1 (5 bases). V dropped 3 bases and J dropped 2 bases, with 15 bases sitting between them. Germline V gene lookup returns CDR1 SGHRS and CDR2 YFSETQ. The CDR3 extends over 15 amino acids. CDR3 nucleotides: TGCGCCAGCAGCTCCGGCTTCCAGGGAACCTACGAGCAGTACTTC. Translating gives CASSSGFQGTYEQYF.

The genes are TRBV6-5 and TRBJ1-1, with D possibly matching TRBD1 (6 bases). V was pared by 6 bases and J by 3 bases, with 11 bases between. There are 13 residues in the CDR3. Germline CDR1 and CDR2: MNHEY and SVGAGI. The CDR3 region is CASRLAGDTEAFF. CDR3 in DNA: TGTGCCAGCAGATTGGCAGGGGACACTGAAGCTTTCTTT.

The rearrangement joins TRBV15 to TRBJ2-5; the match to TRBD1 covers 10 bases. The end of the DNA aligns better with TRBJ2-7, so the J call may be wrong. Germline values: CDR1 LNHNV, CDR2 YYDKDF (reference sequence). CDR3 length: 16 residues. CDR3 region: CATSRDQLGTGDEQYF. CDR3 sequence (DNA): TGTGCCACCAGCAGAGATCAACTAGGGACAGGGGACGAGCAGTACTTC.

The CDR3 region is CASSGDMNTEAFF. The DNA of the CDR3 is TGTGCCAGCAGCGGGGACATGAACACTGAAGCTTTCTTT. V usage is TRBV7-6 and J usage is TRBJ1-1; maybe TRBD1 (6 bases). The germline V gene encodes CDR1 SGHVS and CDR2 FNYEAQ. The CDR3 extends over 13 amino acids. V was pared by 5 bases and J by 0 bases, with 7 bases between.

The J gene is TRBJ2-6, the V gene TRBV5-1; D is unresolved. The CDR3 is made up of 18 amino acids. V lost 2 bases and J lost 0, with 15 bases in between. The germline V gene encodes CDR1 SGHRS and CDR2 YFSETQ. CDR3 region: CASSLTPFRSSGANVLTF. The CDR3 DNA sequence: TGCGCCAGCAGCTTAACGCCCTTCCGGAGCTCTGGGGCCAACGTCCTGACTTTC.

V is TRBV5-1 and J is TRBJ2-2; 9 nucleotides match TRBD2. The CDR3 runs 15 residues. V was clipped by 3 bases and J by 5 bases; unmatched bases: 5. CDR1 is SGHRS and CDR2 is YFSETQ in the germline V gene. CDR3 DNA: TGCGCCAGCAGCTCCGCCCTAGCGGGGACCGGGGAGCTGTTTTTT. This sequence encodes CASSSALAGTGELFF.

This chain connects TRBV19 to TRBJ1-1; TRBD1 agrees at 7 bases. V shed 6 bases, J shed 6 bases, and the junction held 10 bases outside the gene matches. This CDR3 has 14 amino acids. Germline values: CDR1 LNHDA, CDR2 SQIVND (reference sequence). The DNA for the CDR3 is TGTGCCAGTAGCAACAGACAGGGTTTGGCTGAAGCTTTCTTT. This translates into CASSNRQGLAEAFF. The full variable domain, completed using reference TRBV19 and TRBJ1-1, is DGGITQSPKYLFRKEGQNVTLSCEQNLNHDAMYWYRQDPGQGLRLIYYSQIVNDFQKGDIAEGYSVSREKKESFPLTVTSAQKNPTAFYLCASSNRQGLAEAFFGQGTRLTVV.

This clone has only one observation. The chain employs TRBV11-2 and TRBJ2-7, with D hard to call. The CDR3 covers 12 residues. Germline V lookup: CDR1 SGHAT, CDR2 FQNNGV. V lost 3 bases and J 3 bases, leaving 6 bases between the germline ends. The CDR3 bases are TGTGCCAGCAGCTTGTCGGGCTACGAGCAGTACTTC. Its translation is CASSLSGYEQYF.

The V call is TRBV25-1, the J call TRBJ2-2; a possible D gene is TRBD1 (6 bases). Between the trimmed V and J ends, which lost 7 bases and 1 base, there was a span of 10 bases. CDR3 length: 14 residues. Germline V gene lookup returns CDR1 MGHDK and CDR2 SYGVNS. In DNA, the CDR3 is TGTGCCAGCAAAGGACAGCAGAACACCGGGGAGCTGTTTTTT. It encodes CASKGQQNTGELFF.

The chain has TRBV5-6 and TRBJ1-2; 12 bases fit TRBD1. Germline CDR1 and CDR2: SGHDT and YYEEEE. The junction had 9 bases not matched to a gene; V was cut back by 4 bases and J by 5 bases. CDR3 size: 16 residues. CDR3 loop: CASSGPGQGAGYGYTF. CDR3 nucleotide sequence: TGTGCCAGCAGCGGTCCGGGACAGGGGGCAGGGTATGGCTACACCTTC. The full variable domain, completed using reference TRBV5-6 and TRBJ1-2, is DAGVTQSPTHLIKTRGQQVTLRCSPKSGHDTVSWYQQALGQGPQFIFQYYEEEERQRGNFPDRFSGHQFPNYSSELNVNALLLGDSALYLCASSGPGQGAGYGYTFGSGTRLTVV.

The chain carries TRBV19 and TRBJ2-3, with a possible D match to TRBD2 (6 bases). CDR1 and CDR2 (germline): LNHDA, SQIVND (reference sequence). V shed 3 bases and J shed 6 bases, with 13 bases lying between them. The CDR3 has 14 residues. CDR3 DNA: TGTGCCAGTAGTATTGGAGGGCGCGGGGATACGCAGTATTTT. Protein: CASSIGGRGDTQYF.

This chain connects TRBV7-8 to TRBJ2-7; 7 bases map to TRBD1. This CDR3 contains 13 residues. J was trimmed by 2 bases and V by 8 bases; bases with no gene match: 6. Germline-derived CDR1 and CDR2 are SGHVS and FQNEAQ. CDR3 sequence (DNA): TGTGCCAGCGGGCCGGGACAGACCTACGAGCAGTACTTC. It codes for CASGPGQTYEQYF.

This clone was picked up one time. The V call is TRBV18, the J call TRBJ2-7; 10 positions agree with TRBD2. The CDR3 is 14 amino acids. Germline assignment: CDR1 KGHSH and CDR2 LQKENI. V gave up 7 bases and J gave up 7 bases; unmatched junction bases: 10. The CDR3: CASFLAGDSMEQYF. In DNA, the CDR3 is TGTGCCAGCTTTCTAGCGGGGGACTCTATGGAGCAGTACTTC. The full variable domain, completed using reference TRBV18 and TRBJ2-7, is NAGVMQNPRHLVRRRGQEARLRCSPMKGHSHVYWYRQLPEEGLKFMVYLQKENIIDESGMPKERFSAEFPKEGPSILRIQQVVRGDSAAYFCASFLAGDSMEQYFGPGTRLTVT.

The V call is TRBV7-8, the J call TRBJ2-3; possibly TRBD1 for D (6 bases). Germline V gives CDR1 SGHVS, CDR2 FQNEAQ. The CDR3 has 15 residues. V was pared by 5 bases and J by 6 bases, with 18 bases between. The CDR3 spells CASSPSQGLSDTQYF. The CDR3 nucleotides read TGTGCCAGCAGCCCCAGTCAGGGGCTATCGGATACGCAGTATTTT.

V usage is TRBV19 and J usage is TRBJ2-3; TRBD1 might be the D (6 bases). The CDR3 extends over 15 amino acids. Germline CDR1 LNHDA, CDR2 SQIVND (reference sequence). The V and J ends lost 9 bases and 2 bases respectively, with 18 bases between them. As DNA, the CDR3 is TGTGCCAGCAGCGACCTCGGGACACCCACAGATACGCAGTATTTT. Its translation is CASSDLGTPTDTQYF.

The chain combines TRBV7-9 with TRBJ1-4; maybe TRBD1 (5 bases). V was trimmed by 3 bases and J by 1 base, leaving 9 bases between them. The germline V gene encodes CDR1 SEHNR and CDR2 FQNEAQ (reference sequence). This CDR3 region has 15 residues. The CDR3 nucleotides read TGTGCCAGCAGCTTGGAGGGGATAACTAATGAAAAACTGTTTTTT. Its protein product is CASSLEGITNEKLFF.

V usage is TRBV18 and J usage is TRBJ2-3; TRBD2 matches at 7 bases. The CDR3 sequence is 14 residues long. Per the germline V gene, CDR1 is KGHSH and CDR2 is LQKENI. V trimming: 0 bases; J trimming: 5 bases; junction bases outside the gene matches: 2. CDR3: CASSPPGGKDTQYF. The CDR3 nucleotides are TGTGCCAGCTCACCACCGGGGGGGAAAGATACGCAGTATTTT.

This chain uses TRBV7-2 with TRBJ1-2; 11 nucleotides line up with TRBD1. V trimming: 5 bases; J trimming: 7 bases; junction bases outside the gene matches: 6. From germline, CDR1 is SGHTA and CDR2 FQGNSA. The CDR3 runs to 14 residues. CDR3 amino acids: CASSTDRGPGGYTF. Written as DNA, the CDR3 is TGTGCCAGCAGCACGGACAGGGGGCCGGGTGGCTACACCTTC.

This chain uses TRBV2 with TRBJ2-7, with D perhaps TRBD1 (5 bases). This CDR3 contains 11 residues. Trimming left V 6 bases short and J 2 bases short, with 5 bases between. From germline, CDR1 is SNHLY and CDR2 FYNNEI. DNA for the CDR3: TGTGCCAGCAGCAGGGCCTACGAGCAGTACTTC. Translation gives CASSRAYEQYF.

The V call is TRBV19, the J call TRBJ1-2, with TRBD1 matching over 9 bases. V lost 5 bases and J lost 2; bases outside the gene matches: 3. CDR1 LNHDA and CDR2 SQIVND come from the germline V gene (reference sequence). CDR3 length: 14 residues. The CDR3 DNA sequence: TGTGCCAGTAGTGTGACAGGGGGGAACTATGGCTACACCTTC. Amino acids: CASSVTGGNYGYTF.

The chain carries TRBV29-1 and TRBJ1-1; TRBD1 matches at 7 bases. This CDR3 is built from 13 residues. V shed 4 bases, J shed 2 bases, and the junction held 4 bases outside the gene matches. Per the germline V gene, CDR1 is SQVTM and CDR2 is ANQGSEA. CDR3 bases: TGCAGCGTTGCACGGGACAGCAACACTGAAGCTTTCTTT. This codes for CSVARDSNTEAFF.